This T cell receptor (beta chain) was sequenced during a study of CD8+ T cells in alopecia areata. On the study more broadly: The tofacitinib course ran for 6 to 18 months and was followed by 6 months off drug. The study, taken as a whole, reports: Lesional tissue from the scalp (especially in alopecia totalis/universalis) showed higher clonality than normal scalp.

Reverse transcribed after extraction, RNA yielded cDNA as the sequencing template. Here immunoSEQ multiplex PCR was the method, and the copy in TCRdb shows in-frame clones only, minus some. The repertoire holds around 10,000 clones, with around 59% as singletons. Concerning this clone itself: Antigen specificity is unknown.

Deletions cut 2 bases from V and 3 bases from J, with 7 bases between. The germline gives CDR1 SGHTA, CDR2 FQGTGA. This CDR3 has 13 amino acids. Specimens obtained from alopecia areata patients comprised lesional scalp punch biopsies and peripheral blood. This chain connects TRBV7-3 to TRBJ1-2, with a tentative D call TRBD1 (5 bases). The sample consisted of skin, taken at week 0. The sequence derives from a human donor with alopecia areata. This chain's CDR3 is CASSLGTDYGYTF. Written as DNA, the CDR3 is TGTGCCAGCAGCTTAGGGACTGACTATGGCTACACCTTC.